Below, one T cell receptor (beta chain) is given with its context. Its antigen is unknown. Culture proceeded for about ten days, and CD4+ T cells were then isolated. Participants received two doses of either the BNT162b2 or mRNA-1273 vaccine. Produced via immunoSEQ multiplex PCR; TCRdb's table is partial and in-frame only. The repertoire holds about 40,000 clones, with about 63% as singletons. These data come from a study of vaccination effects on CD4 cells after COVID-19. Per the germline V gene, CDR1 is MNHEY and CDR2 is SVGAGI. The J segment lost 6 bases and the V segment lost 6 bases, leaving 3 bases of the junction unmatched. The CDR3 runs 14 residues.

The clonotype was recovered from a human donor who received a COVID-19 vaccine. The sequencing here drew on CD4+ T cells from PBMCs cultured without peptide, taken after COVID-19 vaccination. The chain links TRBV6-5 to TRBJ1-3, with 12 bases lining up with TRBD1. The CDR3 bases are TGTGCCAGCAGAGGGGGACAGGGGGCAAACACCATATATTTT. Residues: CASRGGQGANTIYF.